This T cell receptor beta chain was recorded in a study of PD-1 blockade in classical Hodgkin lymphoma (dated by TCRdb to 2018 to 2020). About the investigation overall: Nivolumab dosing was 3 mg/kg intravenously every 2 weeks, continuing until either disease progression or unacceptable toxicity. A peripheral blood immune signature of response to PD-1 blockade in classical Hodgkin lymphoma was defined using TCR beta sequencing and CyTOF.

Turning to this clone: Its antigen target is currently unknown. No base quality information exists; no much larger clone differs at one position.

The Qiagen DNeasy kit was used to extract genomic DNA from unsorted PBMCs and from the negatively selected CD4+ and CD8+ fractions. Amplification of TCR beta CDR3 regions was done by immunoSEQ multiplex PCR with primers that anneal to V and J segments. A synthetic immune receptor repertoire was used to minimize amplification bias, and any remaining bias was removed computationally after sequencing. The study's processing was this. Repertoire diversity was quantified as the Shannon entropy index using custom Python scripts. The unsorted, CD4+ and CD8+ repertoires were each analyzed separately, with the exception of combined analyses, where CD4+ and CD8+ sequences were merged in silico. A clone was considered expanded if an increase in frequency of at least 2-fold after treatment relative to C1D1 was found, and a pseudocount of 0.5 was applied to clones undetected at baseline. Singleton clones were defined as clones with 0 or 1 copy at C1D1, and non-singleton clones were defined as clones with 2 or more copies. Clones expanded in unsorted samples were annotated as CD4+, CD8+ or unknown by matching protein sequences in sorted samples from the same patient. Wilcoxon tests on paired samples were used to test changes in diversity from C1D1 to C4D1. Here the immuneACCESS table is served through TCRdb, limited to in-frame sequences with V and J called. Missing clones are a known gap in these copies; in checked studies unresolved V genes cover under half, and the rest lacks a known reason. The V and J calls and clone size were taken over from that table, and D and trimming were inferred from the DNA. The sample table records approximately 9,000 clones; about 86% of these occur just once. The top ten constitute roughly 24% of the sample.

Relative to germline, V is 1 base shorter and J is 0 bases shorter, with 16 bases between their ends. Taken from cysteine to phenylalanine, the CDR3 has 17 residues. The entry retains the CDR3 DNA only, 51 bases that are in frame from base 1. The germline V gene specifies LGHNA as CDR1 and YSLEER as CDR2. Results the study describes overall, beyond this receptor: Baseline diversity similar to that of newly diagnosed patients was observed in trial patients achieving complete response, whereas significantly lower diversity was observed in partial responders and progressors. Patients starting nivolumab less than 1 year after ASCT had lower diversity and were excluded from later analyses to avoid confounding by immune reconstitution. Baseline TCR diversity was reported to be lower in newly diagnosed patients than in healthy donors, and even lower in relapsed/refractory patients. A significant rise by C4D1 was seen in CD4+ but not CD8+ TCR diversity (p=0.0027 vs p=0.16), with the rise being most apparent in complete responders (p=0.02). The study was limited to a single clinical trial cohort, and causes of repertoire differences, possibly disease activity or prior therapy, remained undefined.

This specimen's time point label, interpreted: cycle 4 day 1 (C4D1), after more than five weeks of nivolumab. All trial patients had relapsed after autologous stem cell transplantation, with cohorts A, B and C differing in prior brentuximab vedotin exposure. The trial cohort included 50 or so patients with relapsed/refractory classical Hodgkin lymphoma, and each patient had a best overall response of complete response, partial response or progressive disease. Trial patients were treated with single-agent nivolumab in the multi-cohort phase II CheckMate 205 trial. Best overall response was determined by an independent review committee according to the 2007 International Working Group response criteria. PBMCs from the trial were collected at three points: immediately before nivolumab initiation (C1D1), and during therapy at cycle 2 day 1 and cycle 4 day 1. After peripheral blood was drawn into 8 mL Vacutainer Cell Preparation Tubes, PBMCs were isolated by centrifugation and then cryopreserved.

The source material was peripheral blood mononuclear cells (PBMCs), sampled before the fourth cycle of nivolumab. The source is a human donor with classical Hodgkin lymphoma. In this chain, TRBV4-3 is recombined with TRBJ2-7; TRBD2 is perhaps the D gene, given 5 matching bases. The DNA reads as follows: TGCGCCAGCAGCCAAGCCCAGGTCTTGGACTCCTCCTACGAGCAGTACTTC. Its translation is CASSQAQVLDSSYEQYF.